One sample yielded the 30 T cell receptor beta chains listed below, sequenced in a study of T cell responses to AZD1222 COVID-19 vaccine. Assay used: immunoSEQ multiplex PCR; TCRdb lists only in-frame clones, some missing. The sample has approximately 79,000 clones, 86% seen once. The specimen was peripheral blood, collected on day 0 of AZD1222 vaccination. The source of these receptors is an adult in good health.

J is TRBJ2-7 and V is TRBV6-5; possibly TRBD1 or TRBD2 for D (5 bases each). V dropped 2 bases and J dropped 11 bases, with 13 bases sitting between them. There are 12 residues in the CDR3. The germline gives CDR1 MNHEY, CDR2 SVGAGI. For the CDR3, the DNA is TGTGCCAGCAGTTACGGGGATGGGACCAAGTACTTC. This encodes CASSYGDGTKYF.

CDR3: CATSTGQLLYEQYF. In DNA, the CDR3 is TGTGCCACCTCGACAGGACAGCTACTCTACGAGCAGTACTTC. The chain has TRBV19 and TRBJ2-7; tentative D call: TRBD1 (6 bases). The CDR3 has 14 amino acids. Germline loops: CDR1 LNHDA, CDR2 SQIVND (reference sequence). The V end lost 10 bases, the J end lost 3 bases, and 19 bases lay between the germline ends.

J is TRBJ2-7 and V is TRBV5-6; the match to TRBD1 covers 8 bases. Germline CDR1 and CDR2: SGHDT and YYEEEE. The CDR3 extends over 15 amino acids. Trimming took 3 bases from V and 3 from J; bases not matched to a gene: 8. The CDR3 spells CASSSIGTGNYEQYF. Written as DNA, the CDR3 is TGTGCCAGCAGCTCTATCGGGACAGGTAACTACGAGCAGTACTTC.

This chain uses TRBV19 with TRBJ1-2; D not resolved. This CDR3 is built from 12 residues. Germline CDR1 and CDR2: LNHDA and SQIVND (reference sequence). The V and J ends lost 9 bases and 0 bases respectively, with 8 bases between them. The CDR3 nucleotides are TGTGCCAGCGGAACAGCTAACTATGGCTACACCTTC. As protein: CASGTANYGYTF.

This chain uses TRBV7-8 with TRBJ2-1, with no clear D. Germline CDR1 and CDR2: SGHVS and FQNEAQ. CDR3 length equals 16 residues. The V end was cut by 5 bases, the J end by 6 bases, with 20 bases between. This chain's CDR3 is CASSPWGRADLNEQFF. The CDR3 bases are TGTGCCAGCAGCCCGTGGGGTCGCGCGGACCTCAATGAGCAGTTCTTC.

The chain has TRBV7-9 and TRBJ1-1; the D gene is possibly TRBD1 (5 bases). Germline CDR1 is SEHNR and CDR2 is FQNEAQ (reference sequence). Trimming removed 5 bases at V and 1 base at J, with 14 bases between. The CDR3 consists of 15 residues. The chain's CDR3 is CASSHNRFSNTEAFF. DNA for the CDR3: TGTGCCAGCAGCCATAACAGGTTCTCGAACACTGAAGCTTTCTTT.

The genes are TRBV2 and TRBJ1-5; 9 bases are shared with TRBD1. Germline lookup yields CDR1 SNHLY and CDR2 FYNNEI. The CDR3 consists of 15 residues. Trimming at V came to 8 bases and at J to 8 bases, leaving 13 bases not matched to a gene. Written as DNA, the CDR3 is TGTGCCAGCGGACGTACCGGGACAGGGTTCGAGCCCCAGCATTTT. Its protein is CASGRTGTGFEPQHF.

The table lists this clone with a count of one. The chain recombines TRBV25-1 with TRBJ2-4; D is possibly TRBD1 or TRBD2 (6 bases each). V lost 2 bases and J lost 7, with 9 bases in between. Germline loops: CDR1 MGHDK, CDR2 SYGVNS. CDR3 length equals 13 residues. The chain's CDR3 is CASSEQGRNIQYF. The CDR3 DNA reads TGTGCCAGCAGTGAACAGGGGAGGAACATTCAGTACTTC.

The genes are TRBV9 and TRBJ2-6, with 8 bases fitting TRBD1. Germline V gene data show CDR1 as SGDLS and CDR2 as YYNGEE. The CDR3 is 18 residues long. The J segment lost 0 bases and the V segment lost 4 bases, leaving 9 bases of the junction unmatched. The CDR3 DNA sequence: TGTGCCAGCAGCCCAGGGACAGGAATCTACTCTGGGGCCAACGTCCTGACTTTC. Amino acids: CASSPGTGIYSGANVLTF.

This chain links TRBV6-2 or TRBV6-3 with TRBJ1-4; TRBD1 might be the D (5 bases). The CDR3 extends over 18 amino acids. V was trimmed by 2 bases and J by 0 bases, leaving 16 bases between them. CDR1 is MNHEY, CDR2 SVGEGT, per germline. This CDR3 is CASSYGEGERATNEKLFF. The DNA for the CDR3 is TGTGCCAGCAGTTACGGTGAAGGGGAACGTGCAACTAATGAAAAACTGTTTTTT.

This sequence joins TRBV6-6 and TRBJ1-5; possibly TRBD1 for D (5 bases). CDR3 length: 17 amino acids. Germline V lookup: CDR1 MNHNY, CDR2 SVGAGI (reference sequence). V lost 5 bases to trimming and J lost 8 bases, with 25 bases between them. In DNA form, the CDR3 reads TGTGCCAGCAGTCCACTCCCTAAAGGGGTACCCTTAGAGCCCCAGCATTTT. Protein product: CASSPLPKGVPLEPQHF.

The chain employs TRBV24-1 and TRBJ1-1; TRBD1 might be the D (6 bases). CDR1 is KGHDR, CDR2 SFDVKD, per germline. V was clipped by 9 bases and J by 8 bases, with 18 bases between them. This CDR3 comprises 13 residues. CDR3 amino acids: CATSLAGGQEAFF. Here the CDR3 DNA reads TGTGCCACCTCTCTAGCGGGGGGCCAAGAAGCTTTCTTT.

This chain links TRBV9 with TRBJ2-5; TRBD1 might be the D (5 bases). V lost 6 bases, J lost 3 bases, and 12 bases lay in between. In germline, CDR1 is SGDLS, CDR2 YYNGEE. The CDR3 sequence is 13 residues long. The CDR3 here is CASNWGGEETQYF. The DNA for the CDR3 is TGTGCCAGCAACTGGGGCGGAGAAGAGACCCAGTACTTC.

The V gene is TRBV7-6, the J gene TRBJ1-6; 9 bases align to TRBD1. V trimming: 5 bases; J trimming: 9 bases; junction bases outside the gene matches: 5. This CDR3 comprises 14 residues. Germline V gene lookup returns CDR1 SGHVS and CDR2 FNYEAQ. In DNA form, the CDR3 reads TGTGCCAGCAGCCCAACAGGGGGCCGTTCACCCCTCCACTTT. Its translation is CASSPTGGRSPLHF. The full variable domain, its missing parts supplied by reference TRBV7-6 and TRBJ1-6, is GAGVSQSPRYKVTKRGQDVALRCDPISGHVSLYWYRQALGQGPEFLTYFNYEAQQDKSGLPNDRFSAERPEGSISTLTIQRTEQRDSAMYRCASSPTGGRSPLHFGNGTRLTVT.

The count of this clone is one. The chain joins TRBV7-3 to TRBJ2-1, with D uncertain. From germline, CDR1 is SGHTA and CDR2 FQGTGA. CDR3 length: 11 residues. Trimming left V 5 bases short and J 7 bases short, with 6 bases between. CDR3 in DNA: TGTGCCAGCAGCCCCGGGAATGAGCAGTTCTTC. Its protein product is CASSPGNEQFF.

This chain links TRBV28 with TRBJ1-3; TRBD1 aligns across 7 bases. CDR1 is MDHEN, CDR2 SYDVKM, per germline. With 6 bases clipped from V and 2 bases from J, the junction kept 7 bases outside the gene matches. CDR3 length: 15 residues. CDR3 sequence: CASSTEGAPGNTIYF. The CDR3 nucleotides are TGTGCCAGCAGCACTGAGGGGGCCCCTGGAAACACCATATATTTT. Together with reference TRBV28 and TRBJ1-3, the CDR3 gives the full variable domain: DVKVTQSSRYLVKRTGEKVFLECVQDMDHENMFWYRQDPGLGLRLIYFSYDVKMKEKGDIPEGYSVSREKKERFSLILESASTNQTSMYLCASSTEGAPGNTIYFGEGSWLTVV.

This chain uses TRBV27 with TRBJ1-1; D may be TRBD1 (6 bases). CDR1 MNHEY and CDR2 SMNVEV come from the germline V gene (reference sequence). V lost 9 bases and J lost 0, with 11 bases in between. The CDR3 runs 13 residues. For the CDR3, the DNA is TGTGCCAGATCGGACAGAATGAACACTGAAGCTTTCTTT. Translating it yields CARSDRMNTEAFF.

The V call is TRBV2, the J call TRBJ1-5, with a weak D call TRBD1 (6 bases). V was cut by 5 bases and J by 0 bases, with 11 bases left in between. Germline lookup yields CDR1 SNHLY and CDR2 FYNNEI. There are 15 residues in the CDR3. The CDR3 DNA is TGTGCCAGCAGTCGACAGGCCCTTAGCAATCAGCCCCAGCATTTT. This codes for CASSRQALSNQPQHF.

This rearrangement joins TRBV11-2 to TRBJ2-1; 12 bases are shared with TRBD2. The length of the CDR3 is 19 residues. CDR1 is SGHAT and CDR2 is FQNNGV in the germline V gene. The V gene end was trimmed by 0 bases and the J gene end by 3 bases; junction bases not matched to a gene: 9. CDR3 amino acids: CASSLDGRRTSGIYNEQFF. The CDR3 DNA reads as TGTGCCAGCAGCTTAGATGGAAGGAGGACTAGCGGGATCTACAATGAGCAGTTCTTC.

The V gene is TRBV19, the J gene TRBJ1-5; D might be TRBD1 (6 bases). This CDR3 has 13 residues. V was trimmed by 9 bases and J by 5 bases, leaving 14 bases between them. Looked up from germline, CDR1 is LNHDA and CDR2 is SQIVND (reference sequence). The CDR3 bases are TGTGCCAGCAGGCAGGGGCTCCATCAGCCCCAGCATTTT. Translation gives CASRQGLHQPQHF. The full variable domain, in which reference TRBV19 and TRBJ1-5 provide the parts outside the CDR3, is DGGITQSPKYLFRKEGQNVTLSCEQNLNHDAMYWYRQDPGQGLRLIYYSQIVNDFQKGDIAEGYSVSREKKESFPLTVTSAQKNPTAFYLCASRQGLHQPQHFGDGTRLSIL.

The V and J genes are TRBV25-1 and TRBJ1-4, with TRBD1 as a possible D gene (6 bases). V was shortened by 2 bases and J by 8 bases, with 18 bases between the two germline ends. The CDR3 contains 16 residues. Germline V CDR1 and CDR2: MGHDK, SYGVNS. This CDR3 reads CASSEAGGTGKEKLFF. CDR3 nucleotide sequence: TGTGCCAGCAGTGAAGCCGGTGGCACAGGGAAGGAAAAACTGTTTTTT.

The CDR3 protein is CASSKEVWTGVIYEQYF. CDR3 nucleotide sequence: TGTGCCAGCAGCAAAGAAGTATGGACAGGGGTTATTTACGAGCAGTACTTC. The rearrangement uses TRBV21-1 and TRBJ2-7; TRBD1, the table's D call, lacks a check against the DNA. TRBV21-1 is noted as a pseudogene. CDR3 size: 17 residues.

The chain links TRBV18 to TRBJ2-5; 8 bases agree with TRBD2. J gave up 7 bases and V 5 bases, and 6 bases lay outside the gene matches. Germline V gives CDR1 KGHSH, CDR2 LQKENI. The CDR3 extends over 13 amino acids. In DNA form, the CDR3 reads TGTGCCAGCTCATCGACTAGCGATGGGACCCAGTACTTC. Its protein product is CASSSTSDGTQYF.

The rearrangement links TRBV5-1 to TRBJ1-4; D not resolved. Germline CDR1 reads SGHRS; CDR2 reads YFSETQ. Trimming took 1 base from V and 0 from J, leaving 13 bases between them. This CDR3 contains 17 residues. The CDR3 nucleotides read TGCGCCAGCAGCTTGTTCGGGCAGCGTGCAACTAATGAAAAACTGTTTTTT. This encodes CASSLFGQRATNEKLFF. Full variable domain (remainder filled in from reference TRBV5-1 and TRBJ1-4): KAGVTQTPRYLIKTRGQQVTLSCSPISGHRSVSWYQQTPGQGLQFLFEYFSETQRNKGNFPGRFSGRQFSNSRSEMNVSTLELGDSALYLCASSLFGQRATNEKLFFGSGTQLSVL.

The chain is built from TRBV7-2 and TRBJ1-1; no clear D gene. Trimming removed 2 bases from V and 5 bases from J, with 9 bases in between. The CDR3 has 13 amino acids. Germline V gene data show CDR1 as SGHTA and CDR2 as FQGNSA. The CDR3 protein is CASSLNLGTEAFF. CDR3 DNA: TGTGCCAGCAGCTTAAATCTCGGAACTGAAGCTTTCTTT.

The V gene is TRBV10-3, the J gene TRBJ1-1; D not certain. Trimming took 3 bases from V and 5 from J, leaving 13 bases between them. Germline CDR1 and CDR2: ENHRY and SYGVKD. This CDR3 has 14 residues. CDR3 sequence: CAISDWVSGTEAFF. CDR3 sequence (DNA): TGTGCCATCAGTGATTGGGTGAGTGGGACTGAAGCTTTCTTT.

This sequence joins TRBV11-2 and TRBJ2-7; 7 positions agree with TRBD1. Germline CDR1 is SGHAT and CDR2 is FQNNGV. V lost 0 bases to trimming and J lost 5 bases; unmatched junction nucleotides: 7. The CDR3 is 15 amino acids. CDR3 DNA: TGTGCCAGCAGCTTAGAAGCACAGGGGTTCAACGAGCAGTACTTC. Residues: CASSLEAQGFNEQYF.

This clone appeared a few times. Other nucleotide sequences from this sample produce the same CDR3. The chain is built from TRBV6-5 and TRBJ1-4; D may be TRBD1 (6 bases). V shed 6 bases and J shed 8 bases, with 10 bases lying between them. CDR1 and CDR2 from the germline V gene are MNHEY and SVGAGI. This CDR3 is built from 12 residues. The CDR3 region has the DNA TGTGCCAGCAGAAAGGGGGGGGAAAAACTGTTTTTT. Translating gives CASRKGGEKLFF.

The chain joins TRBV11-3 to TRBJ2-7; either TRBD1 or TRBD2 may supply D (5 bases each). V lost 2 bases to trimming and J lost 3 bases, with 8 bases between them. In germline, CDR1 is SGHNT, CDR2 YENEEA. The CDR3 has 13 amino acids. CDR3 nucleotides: TGTGCCAGCAGCTTAACGAGGGGCTACGAGCAGTACTTC. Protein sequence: CASSLTRGYEQYF.

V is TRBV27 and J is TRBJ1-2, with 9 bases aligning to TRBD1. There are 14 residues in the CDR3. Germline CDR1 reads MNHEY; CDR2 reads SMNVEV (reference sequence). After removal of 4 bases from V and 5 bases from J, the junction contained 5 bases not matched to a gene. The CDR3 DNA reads TGTGCCAGCAGTTCAACAGGGGGCAGGTATGGCTACACCTTC. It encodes CASSSTGGRYGYTF.